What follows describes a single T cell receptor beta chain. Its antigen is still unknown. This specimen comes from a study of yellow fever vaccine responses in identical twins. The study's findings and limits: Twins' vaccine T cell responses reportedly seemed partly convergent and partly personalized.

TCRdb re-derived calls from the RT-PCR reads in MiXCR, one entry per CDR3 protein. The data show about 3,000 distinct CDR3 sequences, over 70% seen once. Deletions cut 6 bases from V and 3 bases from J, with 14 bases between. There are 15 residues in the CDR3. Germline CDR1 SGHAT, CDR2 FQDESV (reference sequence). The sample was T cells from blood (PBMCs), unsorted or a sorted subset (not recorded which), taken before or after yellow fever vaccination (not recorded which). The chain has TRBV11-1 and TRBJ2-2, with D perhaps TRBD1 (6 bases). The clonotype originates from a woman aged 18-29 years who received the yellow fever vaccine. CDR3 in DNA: TGTGCCAGCAGGCAGGATAACAGGGACACCGGGGAGCTGTTTTTT. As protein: CASRQDNRDTGELFF.